Listed below are T cell receptor beta chains from one sample, sequenced in a study of CD8+ T cells in alopecia areata. Method: immunoSEQ multiplex PCR; TCRdb's copy keeps in-frame clones and lacks some. The sample has roughly 130,000 clones; 45% to 60% are singletons. Sequencing used CD4+ T cells sorted from blood, obtained at week 0. The receptors come from a human donor with alopecia areata. Each CDR3 is given with its conserved first and last residue. The order of the fields is V gene, J gene, CDR3 protein.

TRBV7-9	TRBJ2-1	CASSPRTGKNEQFF
TRBV15	TRBJ2-4	CATSRDRSGWGGIQYF
TRBV11-2	TRBJ2-3	CASSPLLASLSTDTQYF
TRBV4-3	TRBJ2-7	CASSQRHAAYEQYF
TRBV18	TRBJ2-2	CASSPPDRNTGELFF
TRBV5-6	TRBJ1-1	CASSGPRNTEAFF
TRBV7-2	TRBJ1-1	CASSWGQGAEAFF
TRBV4-2	TRBJ2-3	CASSQDTSGGASADTQYF
TRBV5-1	TRBJ1-2	CASSLSPGSAGGYTF
TRBV25-1	TRBJ2-7	CASSTTGGDYEQYF
TRBV5-1	TRBJ2-7	CASSLRQYYEQYF
TRBV5-1	TRBJ1-2	CASSLEGPSYGYTF
TRBV9	TRBJ2-3	CASSVEQSYTDTQYF
TRBV7-2	NA	CASSLVSDIAYEQYF
TRBV15	TRBJ2-3	CATSRYRDPSTQYF
TRBV4-1	TRBJ2-3	CASSLQSSAATDTQYF